The 30 T cell receptor beta chains presented below share a single source sample, sequenced in a study of blood T cells in healthy people across ages. Then a second PCR, running roughly 7 to 11 cycles, was carried out with a sample-barcoded 5' primer and a J-beta primer mix. TCRdb re-called the 5' RACE reads through MiXCR, storing one row per CDR3 protein. The data contain roughly 730,000 distinct CDR3 sequences, about 56% of them seen just once; the ten biggest clones take up 20% to 30%. Sequencing was carried out using blood. Every receptor here comes from a middle-aged man in good health.

The table lists this clonotype with a count of one. The germline gene is not matched at one end of the junction; a read error may be the cause. The chain recombines TRBV30 with TRBJ2-5; no reliable D call. Germline assignment: CDR1 GTSNPN and CDR2 SVGIG (reference sequence). The CDR3 sequence is 11 residues long. CDR3 amino acids: CPWSVGETQYF. CDR3 DNA: TGTCCCTGGAGTGTAGGAGAGACCCAGTACTTC. Combining the CDR3 with reference TRBV30 and TRBJ2-5 gives the whole variable domain SQTIHQWPATLVQPVGSPLSLECTVEGTSNPNLYWYRQAAGRGLQLLFYSVGIGQISSEVPQNLSASRPQDRQFILSSKKLLLSDSGFYLCPWSVGETQYFGPGTRLLVL.

V and J are TRBV20-1 and TRBJ2-4, with TRBD2 matching over 10 bases. The CDR3 covers 16 residues. V trimming: 5 bases; J trimming: 2 bases; junction bases outside the gene matches: 9. Germline V lookup: CDR1 DFQATT, CDR2 SNEGSKA (reference sequence). The CDR3 coding sequence is TGCAGTGCTCGTCTAGCGGGGGCGAGAACCAAAAACATTCAGTACTTC. This codes for CSARLAGARTKNIQYF.

This clonotype appeared a few times. The J gene is TRBJ2-1, the V gene TRBV6-5; weak D call: TRBD2 (6 bases). Trimming pared 5 bases from V and 4 bases from J, leaving 12 bases between. The CDR3 runs 14 residues. Per germline, CDR1 MNHEY and CDR2 SVGAGI. CDR3 in DNA: TGTGCCAGCAGTGGTCGGGGGAGGTACAATGAGCAGTTCTTC. This codes for CASSGRGRYNEQFF.

This clonotype was seen a few times. This sequence joins TRBV27 and TRBJ1-2; D is unclear. Per germline, CDR1 MNHEY and CDR2 SMNVEV (reference sequence). This CDR3 contains 15 residues. V dropped 3 bases and J dropped 3 bases, with 14 bases sitting between them. The CDR3 DNA is TGTGCCAGCAGTTTCCTCCCGGGCCTATACTATGGCTACACCTTC. It encodes CASSFLPGLYYGYTF.

V usage is TRBV7-2 and J usage is TRBJ2-1, with TRBD2 matching 8 bases. The CDR3 sequence is 16 residues long. After removal of 3 bases from V and 10 bases from J, the junction contained 14 bases not matched to a gene. Germline V gene data show CDR1 as SGHTA and CDR2 as FQGNSA. The CDR3 loop reads CASSFRVGTRRSEQFF. The CDR3 coding sequence is TGTGCCAGCAGCTTCAGGGTCGGGACTAGGCGATCAGAGCAGTTCTTC.

This rearrangement joins TRBV28 to TRBJ2-1; TRBD2 might be the D (6 bases). The germline gives CDR1 MDHEN, CDR2 SYDVKM. V lost 3 bases and J 2 bases, leaving 11 bases between the germline ends. CDR3 length: 15 residues. CDR3 DNA: TGTGCCAGCAGTTTGGGCGGGGCGACCTACAATGAGCAGTTCTTC. Residues: CASSLGGATYNEQFF.

This clonotype has just a few counts. This sequence joins TRBV18 and TRBJ2-5, with 10 bases aligning to TRBD1. The germline gives CDR1 KGHSH, CDR2 LQKENI. CDR3 length: 17 amino acids. V lost 0 bases to trimming and J lost 7 bases; unmatched junction nucleotides: 11. The CDR3 bases are TGTGCCAGCTCACCACCTTACCCTGGGACAGGGGACGGGACCCAGTACTTC. Translated, it gives CASSPPYPGTGDGTQYF.

V and J are TRBV29-1 and TRBJ1-2; D call uncertain. This CDR3 is 13 amino acids long. Trimming took 3 bases from V and 0 from J, leaving 8 bases between them. Germline V gives CDR1 SQVTM, CDR2 ANQGSEA. The CDR3 spells CSVESLPNYGYTF. CDR3 sequence (DNA): TGCAGCGTTGAGTCTCTTCCTAACTATGGCTACACCTTC.

The V call is TRBV10-2, the J call TRBJ2-3, with a tentative D call TRBD2 (5 bases). Trimming left V 2 bases short and J 7 bases short, with 7 bases between. CDR1 is WSHSY, CDR2 SAAADI, per germline. The CDR3 is 12 residues long. CDR3 DNA: TGCGCCAGCAGTGAGAGCGGAAATACGCAGTATTTT. Its translation is CASSESGNTQYF.

The rearrangement joins TRBV7-2 to TRBJ2-3, with 10 bases fitting TRBD2. Germline trimming cut 2 bases from V and 5 bases from J; bases unmatched to any gene: 7. The CDR3 sequence is 16 residues long. Germline CDR1 SGHTA, CDR2 FQGNSA. CDR3 sequence reads: CASSLNSGGSGDTQYF. In DNA, the CDR3 is TGTGCCAGCAGCTTAAATAGCGGGGGGTCCGGAGATACGCAGTATTTT.

The chain employs TRBV28 and TRBJ2-6; weak D call: TRBD1 (5 bases). The CDR3 consists of 14 residues. Germline loops: CDR1 MDHEN, CDR2 SYDVKM. V lost 10 bases and J 0 bases, leaving 10 bases between the germline ends. CDR3 in amino acids: CATDRDSGANVLTF. In DNA form, the CDR3 reads TGTGCCACAGACAGAGACTCTGGGGCCAACGTCCTGACTTTC. Variable domain in full (rest from reference TRBV28 and TRBJ2-6): DVKVTQSSRYLVKRTGEKVFLECVQDMDHENMFWYRQDPGLGLRLIYFSYDVKMKEKGDIPEGYSVSREKKERFSLILESASTNQTSMYLCATDRDSGANVLTFGAGSRLTVL.

This clonotype came up a few times. The genes are TRBV27 and TRBJ1-5; D not certain. V lost 6 bases to trimming and J lost 1 base, with 16 bases between them. The CDR3 spans 16 residues. CDR1 is MNHEY, CDR2 SMNVEV, per germline (reference sequence). This CDR3 is CASSPLAAASNQPQHF. For the CDR3, the DNA is TGTGCCAGCAGCCCACTAGCGGCAGCCAGCAATCAGCCCCAGCATTTT.

This sequence joins TRBV7-9 and TRBJ2-2, with TRBD1 matching 8 bases. V trimming: 6 bases; J trimming: 6 bases; junction bases outside the gene matches: 3. This CDR3 is 13 amino acids long. Per the germline V gene, CDR1 is SEHNR and CDR2 is FQNEAQ (reference sequence). The DNA for the CDR3 is TGTGCCAGCAGGACAGGGGCGCCCGGGGAGCTGTTTTTT. Translation: CASRTGAPGELFF.

The rearrangement joins TRBV7-3 to TRBJ2-1; tentatively, D is TRBD2 (5 bases). The CDR3 extends over 15 amino acids. V lost 0 bases, J lost 8 bases, and 14 bases lay in between. Germline values: CDR1 SGHTA, CDR2 FQGTGA. The CDR3 spells CASSLTSARSHEQFF. The CDR3 DNA reads as TGTGCCAGCAGCTTAACTAGCGCGCGCTCCCATGAGCAGTTCTTC.

Here the CDR3 reads CASSGWRGPDTQYF. In DNA form, the CDR3 reads TGTGCCAGCAGTGGTTGGAGGGGCCCAGATACGCAGTATTTT. This rearrangement joins TRBV2 to TRBJ2-3; D is perhaps TRBD2 (6 bases). The germline V gene has CDR1 SNHLY and CDR2 FYNNEI. This CDR3 is 14 amino acids long. V was clipped by 4 bases and J by 4 bases, with 12 bases between them.

This clonotype appeared a few times. The rearrangement joins TRBV20-1 to TRBJ2-1; D tentatively fits TRBD1 or TRBD2 (6 bases each). CDR1 is DFQATT, CDR2 SNEGSKA, per germline (reference sequence). With 0 bases removed from V and 6 bases from J, the gap between germline ends came to 12 bases. The CDR3 is 14 amino acids. The CDR3 sequence: CSAREGGYFNEQFF. CDR3 nucleotide sequence: TGCAGTGCTAGAGAGGGGGGCTACTTCAATGAGCAGTTCTTC.

The chain carries TRBV7-2 and TRBJ2-1; 7 bases are a match to TRBD2. Germline loops: CDR1 SGHTA, CDR2 FQGNSA. V gave up 4 bases and J gave up 4 bases; unmatched junction bases: 10. This CDR3 has 16 amino acids. DNA of the CDR3: TGTGCCAGCAGCTACAAATCGGGACTACCGTACAATGAGCAGTTCTTC. Protein sequence: CASSYKSGLPYNEQFF.

This chain joins TRBV24-1 and TRBJ2-3, with D possibly being TRBD1 (6 bases). This CDR3 has 16 residues. Trimming removed 4 bases from V and 6 bases from J, with 19 bases in between. Germline V lookup: CDR1 KGHDR, CDR2 SFDVKD. CDR3 residues: CATSDYGTRDTDTQYF. CDR3 DNA: TGTGCCACCAGTGACTATGGGACAAGGGATACGGATACGCAGTATTTT.

The chain uses TRBV14 and TRBJ2-1; D possibly uses TRBD1 or TRBD2 (5 bases each). Looked up from germline, CDR1 is SGHDN and CDR2 is FVKESK. V lost 4 bases, J lost 10 bases, and 26 bases lay in between. The CDR3 has 17 residues. CDR3 amino acids: CASSRALDTAGMGEQFF. The CDR3 DNA is TGTGCCAGCAGCCGGGCACTAGACACTGCAGGGATGGGAGAGCAGTTCTTC.

The chain couples TRBV4-1 to TRBJ2-3, with D possibly being TRBD1 (5 bases). CDR3 length equals 14 residues. Deletions cut 4 bases from V and 4 bases from J, with 12 bases between. Germline V CDR1 and CDR2: MGHRA, YSYEKL. CDR3 sequence: CASSLTEGADTQYF. The CDR3 DNA is TGCGCCAGCAGCCTAACCGAAGGGGCAGATACGCAGTATTTT.

The genes are TRBV29-1 and TRBJ2-7; the D is unclear. The CDR3 consists of 15 residues. CDR1 and CDR2 from the germline V gene are SQVTM and ANQGSEA. Trimming pared 1 base from V and 1 base from J, leaving 14 bases between. In DNA, the CDR3 is TGCAGCGTTGAAGGAGTAGGGAAGAGTTCCTACGAGCAGTACTTC. This translates into CSVEGVGKSSYEQYF.

This chain connects TRBV4-1 to TRBJ2-7; 10 nucleotides align to TRBD2. This CDR3 region has 15 residues. The J segment lost 2 bases and the V segment lost 1 base, leaving 2 bases of the junction unmatched. The V gene's germline CDR1 is MGHRA and CDR2 YSYEKL. The CDR3 reads CASSQALAGAYEQYF. The DNA of the CDR3 is TGCGCCAGCAGCCAAGCGCTAGCGGGAGCCTACGAGCAGTACTTC.

There are a few counts of this clonotype. The chain is built from TRBV4-2 and TRBJ2-4; D could derive from TRBD1 or TRBD2 (5 bases each). Looked up from germline, CDR1 is LGHNA and CDR2 is YNFKEQ. Trimming left V 0 bases short and J 0 bases short, with 12 bases between. The CDR3 loop spans 17 amino acids. The CDR3 nucleotides are TGTGCCAGCAGCCAAGATTGGGACGGTATAGCCAAAAACATTCAGTACTTC. Protein sequence: CASSQDWDGIAKNIQYF.

The chain has TRBV27 and TRBJ1-5; 9 nucleotides match TRBD1. The CDR3 totals 15 residues. V shed 8 bases and J 4 bases; nucleotides not matched to a gene: 9. Germline V gene sequence: CDR1 MNHEY, CDR2 SMNVEV (reference sequence). DNA for the CDR3: TGTGCCAGCCGACCGGGACAGGGTTTTAATCAGCCCCAGCATTTT. This sequence encodes CASRPGQGFNQPQHF.

This chain joins TRBV5-1 and TRBJ2-1; D uncertain. Between the trimmed V and J ends, which lost 1 base and 8 bases, there was a span of 13 bases. Germline loops: CDR1 SGHRS, CDR2 YFSETQ. This CDR3 spans 14 amino acids. This chain's CDR3 is CASSLIAIMDEQFF. In nucleotides, the CDR3 is TGCGCCAGCAGCTTGATTGCCATTATGGATGAGCAGTTCTTC. Filled out from reference TRBV5-1 and TRBJ2-1, the complete variable domain reads KAGVTQTPRYLIKTRGQQVTLSCSPISGHRSVSWYQQTPGQGLQFLFEYFSETQRNKGNFPGRFSGRQFSNSRSEMNVSTLELGDSALYLCASSLIAIMDEQFFGPGTRLTVL.

The chain uses TRBV5-1 and TRBJ2-3; D is unresolved. This CDR3 region has 15 residues. Trimming took 6 bases from V and 1 from J, leaving 15 bases between them. Germline V gives CDR1 SGHRS, CDR2 YFSETQ. The DNA for the CDR3 is TGCGCCAGCACCAAAGGGCCCGGCGGCACAGATACGCAGTATTTT. Translated: CASTKGPGGTDTQYF.

The chain carries TRBV20-1 and TRBJ2-7; TRBD2 agrees at 8 bases. The J call may be faulty, since TRBJ2-5 better matches the DNA end. From germline, CDR1 is DFQATT and CDR2 SNEGSKA (reference sequence). The CDR3 spans 15 residues. CDR3 in amino acids: CSAREGSGAEETQYF. The DNA of the CDR3 is TGCAGTGCTAGAGAGGGTAGCGGGGCCGAAGAGACCCAGTACTTC.

A few counts support this clonotype. The chain combines TRBV21-1 with TRBJ2-5; the table's D call, TRBD1, has no DNA check behind it. TRBV21-1 constitutes a pseudogene. The CDR3 is 16 amino acids. CDR3 DNA sequence: TGTGCCAGCAGCAAAGATTGGGCCAAACCCTGGGAGACCCAGTACTTC. Protein: CASSKDWAKPWETQYF.

V gene TRBV14 combines with J gene TRBJ2-2; no clear D gene. Germline CDR1 is SGHDN and CDR2 is FVKESK. The CDR3 extends over 12 amino acids. Trimming removed 10 bases from V and 6 bases from J, with 12 bases in between. The CDR3 DNA is TGTGCCACCAACCCCGGTGCCGGGGAGCTGTTTTTT. Translating gives CATNPGAGELFF.

This clonotype was seen more than once but under ten times. This sequence joins TRBV20-1 and TRBJ2-5, with a possible D match to TRBD1 (7 bases). The CDR3 totals 15 residues. Trimming removed 3 bases at V and 2 bases at J, with 16 bases between. Germline V gene data show CDR1 as DFQATT and CDR2 as SNEGSKA (reference sequence). Here the CDR3 reads CSASVSGGRQETQYF. In DNA form, the CDR3 reads TGCAGTGCTAGCGTGTCAGGGGGGAGACAAGAGACCCAGTACTTC.